Listed here are 15 T cell receptor beta chains from one sample, sequenced in a study of early T cells in non-severe SARS-CoV-2 infection. One entry per CDR3 protein, called by TCRdb with MiXCR from the 5' RACE reads. Of around 81,000 distinct CDR3 sequences in the sample, more than 13% are singletons; the top ten hold 9.5% to 12%. Material for sequencing was whole blood. These receptors all come from an adult who was a healthcare worker with PCR-confirmed SARS-CoV-2 infection or an uninfected control (not recorded which).

The V gene is TRBV3-1, the J gene TRBJ1-6; D is unresolved. Per the germline V gene, CDR1 is LGHDT and CDR2 is YNNKEL (reference sequence). Trimming cost V 4 bases and J 10 bases, with 5 bases left between them. The CDR3 runs to 11 residues. This chain's CDR3 is CASSLGSPLHF. The CDR3 nucleotides read TGTGCCAGCAGCCTGGGCTCACCCCTCCACTTT.

This clonotype was picked up many times. The J gene is TRBJ1-1, the V gene TRBV18, with TRBD1 as a possible D gene (5 bases). This CDR3 comprises 14 residues. Germline CDR1 reads KGHSH; CDR2 reads LQKENI. V dropped 6 bases and J dropped 3 bases, with 14 bases sitting between them. The CDR3 protein is CASSGLGVDTEAFF. CDR3 coding DNA: TGTGCCAGCTCCGGACTAGGGGTGGACACTGAAGCTTTCTTT.

This clonotype has a handful of counts. V and J are TRBV10-2 and TRBJ2-7; D unclear. From germline, CDR1 is WSHSY and CDR2 SAAADI. V gave up 8 bases and J gave up 0 bases, with 14 bases separating them. CDR3 length: 14 residues. The CDR3 DNA sequence: TGCGCCAGCCTCGGGCAGTCGAGCTCCTACGAGCAGTACTTC. This encodes CASLGQSSSYEQYF.

The rearrangement uses TRBV7-2 and TRBJ2-5; 7 bases match TRBD1. V shed 4 bases, J shed 1 base, and the junction held 3 bases outside the gene matches. CDR1 is SGHTA and CDR2 is FQGNSA in the germline V gene. This CDR3 spans 14 amino acids. For the CDR3, the DNA is TGTGCCAGCAGCTCTGGACAGGTCCAAGAGACCCAGTACTTC. This encodes CASSSGQVQETQYF.

A few counts support this clonotype. The chain is built from TRBV6-5 and TRBJ1-3; D possibly corresponds to TRBD1 (5 bases). Trimming pared 6 bases from V and 3 bases from J, leaving 12 bases between. The CDR3 sequence is 14 residues long. Germline V gives CDR1 MNHEY, CDR2 SVGAGI. The CDR3 DNA is TGTGCCAGCAGCAGGGAGGTTTTTGGAAACACCATATATTTT. Translating it yields CASSREVFGNTIYF.

This clonotype has more than one count but fewer than ten. The rearrangement joins TRBV27 to TRBJ2-7; D unresolved. The CDR3 length is 14 residues. Germline V gene lookup returns CDR1 MNHEY and CDR2 SMNVEV (reference sequence). Trimming shortened V by 5 bases and J by 4 bases, and 15 bases separated the two germline ends. This CDR3 reads CASSPSKGPYEQYF. In DNA form, the CDR3 reads TGTGCCAGCAGTCCTTCCAAAGGGCCGTACGAGCAGTACTTC.

V gene TRBV28 combines with J gene TRBJ1-1; D not resolved. CDR3 length equals 13 residues. The V gene's germline CDR1 is MDHEN and CDR2 SYDVKM. V lost 6 bases and J 11 bases, leaving 19 bases between the germline ends. CDR3 DNA sequence: TGTGCCAGCAGGCCCAGGCGTGGAGGGCATGCTTTCTTT. Translated: CASRPRRGGHAFF.

The chain has TRBV18 and TRBJ1-3; D unclear. V was pared by 4 bases and J by 5 bases, with 18 bases between. The germline V gene encodes CDR1 KGHSH and CDR2 LQKENI. This CDR3 has 16 amino acids. CDR3 amino acids: CASSLSTGRGRNTIYF. For the CDR3, the DNA is TGTGCCAGCTCACTTTCGACCGGACGAGGCAGAAACACCATATATTTT.

There are many counts of this clonotype. The chain uses TRBV15 and TRBJ2-3; D unclear. The CDR3 loop spans 15 amino acids. CDR1 and CDR2 from the germline V gene are LNHNV and YYDKDF (reference sequence). V was cut by 1 base and J by 4 bases, with 12 bases left in between. The CDR3 DNA sequence: TGTGCCACCAGCAGAGTAGGTTCGCCCGCAGATACGCAGTATTTT. Protein sequence: CATSRVGSPADTQYF.

The chain couples TRBV5-1 to TRBJ2-3; TRBD1 matches 9 bases. The CDR3 totals 15 residues. Germline V lookup: CDR1 SGHRS, CDR2 YFSETQ. J was trimmed by 5 bases and V by 4 bases; bases with no gene match: 8. The CDR3 DNA is TGCGCCAGCAGCCCTCAGGACAGGGGCGTAGATACGCAGTATTTT. Translation: CASSPQDRGVDTQYF.

This clonotype was detected ten times or more. The chain employs TRBV11-2 and TRBJ2-2; the match to TRBD2 covers 7 bases. The germline V gene encodes CDR1 SGHAT and CDR2 FQNNGV. The CDR3 totals 15 residues. V lost 5 bases to trimming and J lost 5 bases; unmatched junction nucleotides: 8. The CDR3 region is CASSPSGVVTGELFF. CDR3 sequence (DNA): TGTGCCAGCAGCCCCAGCGGGGTTGTTACCGGGGAGCTGTTTTTT.

This chain connects TRBV7-2 to TRBJ2-4; D is uncertain. This CDR3 region has 12 residues. The ends were cut back, 3 bases at V and 1 base at J, with 1 base in the middle. Germline V gene sequence: CDR1 SGHTA, CDR2 FQGNSA. The CDR3 protein is CASSFAKNIQYF. Here the CDR3 DNA reads TGTGCCAGCAGCTTCGCCAAAAACATTCAGTACTTC. The complete variable domain, with remaining parts taken from reference TRBV7-2 and TRBJ2-4, reads GAGVSQSPSNKVTEKGKDVELRCDPISGHTALYWYRQSLGQGLEFLIYFQGNSAPDKSGLPSDRFSAERTGGSVSTLTIQRTQQEDSAVYLCASSFAKNIQYFGAGTRLSVL.

This clonotype was observed a few times. This chain connects TRBV5-1 to TRBJ1-1, with TRBD1 matching over 10 bases. Unmatched junction bases numbered 12, after V lost 5 bases and J lost 5 bases. CDR1 SGHRS and CDR2 YFSETQ come from the germline V gene. This CDR3 contains 16 residues. As DNA, the CDR3 is TGCGCCAGCAGTCAAAAGAGGGGACAGGGGTGGACTGAAGCTTTCTTT. Translation: CASSQKRGQGWTEAFF.

This clonotype was detected only a few times. The chain is built from TRBV28 and TRBJ1-2; no clear D. Between the trimmed V and J ends, which lost 5 bases and 8 bases, there was a span of 18 bases. CDR1 MDHEN and CDR2 SYDVKM come from the germline V gene. The CDR3 runs 14 residues. DNA for the CDR3: TGTGCCAGCAGTCACCCCACCGGGGAGGACGGCTACACCTTC. The encoded protein is CASSHPTGEDGYTF.

This clonotype was seen more than once but under ten times. The chain employs TRBV19 and TRBJ2-2; possible D gene TRBD1, 5 bases. Germline-derived CDR1 and CDR2 are LNHDA and SQIVND (reference sequence). Trimming removed 5 bases at V and 4 bases at J, with 11 bases between. The CDR3 totals 14 residues. The CDR3 sequence: CASSPTGTTGELFF. The CDR3 DNA follows: TGTGCCAGTAGTCCAACAGGAACCACCGGGGAGCTGTTTTTT.